The clone carrying this TCR beta chain was seen only a few times. Germline CDR1 SNHLY, CDR2 FYNNEI. Germline trimming cut 7 bases from V and 6 bases from J; bases unmatched to any gene: 10. The CDR3 is 16 residues long. These data come from a study of cytomegalovirus exposure and HLA in healthy donors. The primer mix had 60 Vbeta and 13 Jbeta primers. TCRdb keeps only in-frame clones here, not all; method: immunoSEQ multiplex PCR. The table has 99,000 or so clones, under 85% seen once. The chain has TRBV2 and TRBJ1-5; 12 bases map to TRBD1. Sequenced input: PBMCs. The TCR sequence derives from a man aged 30-40 years in good health and CMV-seronegative. DNA of the CDR3: TGTGCCAGCACCCCCGGGGACAGGGGGCTCCGTCAGCCCCAGCATTTT. This codes for CASTPGDRGLRQPQHF.